This T cell receptor (beta chain) stems from a study of radiotherapy plus CTLA-4 blockade in lung cancer. Only in-frame clones appear in the TCRdb table, and some are missing; sequencing was by immunoSEQ multiplex PCR. The sample contains fewer than 65,000 clones, roughly 86% of which appear only once. Between the trimmed V and J ends, which lost 3 bases and 5 bases, there was a span of 14 bases. CDR1 MNHEY and CDR2 SVGAGI come from the germline V gene. The CDR3 totals 15 residues. V usage is TRBV6-5 and J usage is TRBJ1-5; a possible D gene is TRBD1 (6 bases). The TCR comes from a human donor with non-small cell lung cancer whose response to radiotherapy plus ipilimumab could not be evaluated. Sequences were derived from peripheral blood, sampled from a patient treated with radiotherapy plus ipilimumab. This CDR3 reads CASSYTAGVDQPQHF. The CDR3 coding sequence is TGTGCCAGCAGTTATACGGCAGGGGTGGATCAGCCCCAGCATTTT.